The 29 T cell receptor beta chains reported below all come from one sample, sequenced in a study of T cells in Graves' hyperthyroidism and ophthalmopathy. RNA transcripts provided the source from which TCR beta CDR3 regions were amplified. The primer set for the first-round RT-PCR of the TCR CDR3 was HTBI. TCRdb redid the calling of the multiplex PCR reads with MiXCR, one entry per CDR3 protein. The sample has fewer than 450,000 distinct CDR3 sequences, more than 13% seen once. Sample: blood. These receptors all come from a man in his fifties or sixties with Graves' ophthalmopathy.

This clonotype was counted between two and nine times. The CDR3 region has the DNA TGTGCCAGCAGCCAAGATGCCAGCGGGAGAGGACGTGAGCAGTACTTC. Amino acid sequence: CASSQDASGRGREQYF. This chain connects TRBV4-2 to TRBJ2-1; TRBD2 agrees at 8 bases. The end of the DNA aligns better with TRBJ2-7, so the J call may be wrong. The CDR3 length is 16 residues. Germline V gene data show CDR1 as LGHNA and CDR2 as YNFKEQ.

This clonotype has ten or more counts. The V gene is TRBV5-1, the J gene TRBJ2-3; TRBD2 matches at 7 bases. Germline trimming cut 2 bases from V and 3 bases from J; bases unmatched to any gene: 9. The CDR3 length is 16 residues. From germline, CDR1 is SGHRS and CDR2 YFSETQ. The CDR3 DNA sequence: TGCGCCAGCAGCTTAGAAGCGGGGAGTGGAACAGATACGCAGTATTTT. Translation: CASSLEAGSGTDTQYF.

Comments on this clonotype: Since a much larger clone is just one base distant, this may be a read error. As DNA, the CDR3 is TGTGCCAGCAATTACGAGGCTAGCGGGAGCTGGGGGCAGTATTTT. It codes for CASNYEASGSWGQYF. V is TRBV6-9 and J is TRBJ2-3, with 10 nucleotides matching TRBD2. With V trimmed by 7 bases and J by 11 bases, 15 bases remained unmatched. This CDR3 has 15 amino acids. Germline V gives CDR1 MNHGY, CDR2 SVAAGI.

This clonotype was detected ten times or more. This rearrangement joins TRBV27 to TRBJ2-7; unclear D gene. CDR3 length: 13 amino acids. The germline V and J ends were trimmed by 8 bases and 5 bases, with 16 bases remaining between them. CDR1 and CDR2 from the germline V gene are MNHEY and SMNVEV (reference sequence). CDR3 in amino acids: CASGPSLLDEQYF. CDR3 DNA: TGTGCCAGCGGCCCTAGTTTGTTGGACGAGCAGTACTTC.

This clonotype was counted many times. The gene calls are TRBV5-1 and TRBJ2-3; D tentatively reads TRBD1 or TRBD2 (6 bases each). The CDR3 runs 14 residues. Trimming cost V 3 bases and J 2 bases, with 10 bases left between them. Germline V gene lookup returns CDR1 SGHRS and CDR2 YFSETQ. The CDR3 DNA follows: TGCGCCAGCAGCTACGGGGGACACACAGATACGCAGTATTTT. Its translation is CASSYGGHTDTQYF.

The sample holds many counts of this clonotype. The chain carries TRBV6-1 and TRBJ1-1, with D possibly matching TRBD1 (5 bases). The germline CDR1 and CDR2 sequences are MNHNS and SASEGT. The V end was cut by 11 bases, the J end by 1 base, with 20 bases between. The CDR3 contains 15 residues. CDR3 amino acids: CAGHLLGRPNTEAFF. CDR3 bases: TGTGCCGGCCACCTTTTGGGACGGCCGAACACTGAAGCTTTCTTT.

This clonotype has ten or more counts. The gene calls are TRBV7-6 and TRBJ2-1; no clear D. The CDR3 is 13 amino acids. The V gene's germline CDR1 is SGHVS and CDR2 FNYEAQ. Trimming stripped 5 bases from V and 6 bases from J, with 11 bases between. CDR3 bases: TGTGCCAGCAGCCTAGAGGATGCCAATGAGCAGTTCTTC. Translating it yields CASSLEDANEQFF.

This clonotype was picked up many times. The chain links TRBV12-3 or TRBV12-4 to TRBJ2-1; TRBD2 agrees at 15 bases. V shed 2 bases, J shed 4 bases, and the junction held 6 bases outside the gene matches. The CDR3 has 18 residues. CDR3 bases: TGTGCCAGCAGTTTACCGGGACTAGCGGGAGGCGGGTACAATGAGCAGTTCTTC. Protein: CASSLPGLAGGGYNEQFF.

This clonotype was picked up many times. The chain has TRBV24-1 and TRBJ2-1, with D unresolved. The length of the CDR3 is 11 residues. In germline, CDR1 is KGHDR, CDR2 SFDVKD. V shed 5 bases and J shed 6 bases, with 4 bases lying between them. CDR3 sequence (DNA): TGTGCCACCAGTGTTTTCAATGAGCAGTTCTTC. It yields the protein CATSVFNEQFF.

The chain links TRBV7-9 to TRBJ1-3, with D tentatively TRBD1 (6 bases). Germline CDR1 reads SEHNR; CDR2 reads FQNEAQ (reference sequence). The CDR3 loop spans 14 amino acids. V lost 5 bases to trimming and J lost 5 bases, with 13 bases between them. Here the CDR3 reads CASSPGQFRNTIYF. Written as DNA, the CDR3 is TGTGCCAGCAGCCCCGGACAGTTCCGAAACACCATATATTTT. The full variable domain, with the rest looked up from reference TRBV7-9 and TRBJ1-3, is DTGVSQNPRHKITKRGQNVTFRCDPISEHNRLYWYRQTLGQGPEFLTYFQNEAQLEKSRLLSDRFSAERPKGSFSTLEIQRTEQGDSAMYLCASSPGQFRNTIYFGEGSWLTVV.

This clonotype was detected ten times or more. This chain connects TRBV20-1 to TRBJ2-1; tentatively, D is TRBD2 (6 bases). Germline CDR1 DFQATT, CDR2 SNEGSKA (reference sequence). The CDR3 runs to 11 residues. V lost 5 bases and J 9 bases, leaving 11 bases between the germline ends. The CDR3 sequence: CSARTSIEQFF. DNA for the CDR3: TGCAGTGCTCGCACTAGCATTGAGCAGTTCTTC.

In this sample, this clonotype turned up many times. J is TRBJ1-2 and V is TRBV30; maybe TRBD1 (5 bases). Germline assignment: CDR1 GTSNPN and CDR2 SVGIG (reference sequence). Trimming pared 0 bases from V and 7 bases from J, leaving 12 bases between. The CDR3 has 13 residues. CDR3 residues: CAWSVLGAGGYTF. As DNA, the CDR3 is TGTGCCTGGAGTGTATTAGGGGCCGGTGGCTACACCTTC.

The sample holds many counts of this clonotype. This chain connects TRBV20-1 to TRBJ1-6; D gene ambiguous. From germline, CDR1 is DFQATT and CDR2 SNEGSKA (reference sequence). This CDR3 is 11 amino acids long. The ends were cut back, 3 bases at V and 14 bases at J, with 11 bases in the middle. CDR3 nucleotides: TGCAGTGCTAGTGCAGCGAGGTCCCTCCACTTT. Translating gives CSASAARSLHF.

The V and J genes are TRBV12-3 or TRBV12-4 and TRBJ2-3; the D gene is possibly TRBD2 (7 bases). The CDR3 covers 17 residues. Between the trimmed V and J ends, which lost 2 bases and 1 base, there was a span of 16 bases. CDR3 bases: TGTGCCAGCAGTTTAAAGGGGGGGGGGATCGGCACAGATACGCAGTATTTT. Its translation: CASSLKGGGIGTDTQYF.

The gene calls are TRBV27 and TRBJ1-2; D gene unclear. CDR1 MNHEY and CDR2 SMNVEV come from the germline V gene (reference sequence). V shed 5 bases and J shed 10 bases, with 14 bases lying between them. This CDR3 is 12 amino acids long. CDR3 nucleotides: TGTGCCAGCAGTCTCGAGGCCCCCCCCTACACCTTC. It translates to CASSLEAPPYTF.

The rearrangement links TRBV20-1 to TRBJ2-5; TRBD1 matches 9 bases. This CDR3 has 14 residues. Trimming cost V 5 bases and J 9 bases; bases outside gene matches: 13. In germline, CDR1 is DFQATT, CDR2 SNEGSKA (reference sequence). CDR3 DNA: TGCAGTGCTTTCGGGACAGGGTCTTTGGGAGCCCAGTACTTC. Translation: CSAFGTGSLGAQYF.

This clonotype has more than one count but fewer than ten. This sequence may be a read error, since a much larger clone differs from it by one base. The rearrangement joins TRBV3-1 to TRBJ1-2; D gene uncertain. The CDR3 is made up of 12 amino acids. CDR1 LGHDT and CDR2 YNNKEL come from the germline V gene (reference sequence). The CDR3: CASSQGSYGNTF. For the CDR3, the DNA is TGTGCCAGCAGCCAGGGTAGCTATGGCAACACCTTC.

This clonotype occurred many times. The rearrangement uses TRBV5-1 and TRBJ2-3; D is undetermined. V shed 3 bases and J shed 2 bases, with 16 bases lying between them. In germline, CDR1 is SGHRS, CDR2 YFSETQ. CDR3 size: 16 residues. This CDR3 reads CASSSQAGSATDTQYF. In nucleotides, the CDR3 is TGCGCCAGCAGCTCACAAGCCGGGTCAGCCACAGATACGCAGTATTTT.

For this clonotype: Mismatch with germline at one junction end may stem from a read error. The chain employs TRBV5-1 and TRBJ2-7; no firm D call. The CDR3 is 13 residues long. CDR1 SGHRS and CDR2 YFSETQ come from the germline V gene. CDR3 loop: CASSSGPAYEQCF. The DNA of the CDR3 is TGCGCCAGCAGCTCTGGTCCCGCTTACGAGCAGTGCTTC.

This clonotype was seen at least ten times. This chain joins TRBV20-1 and TRBJ1-2; TRBD1 matches 7 bases. Germline V lookup: CDR1 DFQATT, CDR2 SNEGSKA (reference sequence). The CDR3 has 14 residues. Trimming took 3 bases from V and 2 from J; bases not matched to a gene: 6. DNA for the CDR3: TGCAGTGCTAGGGGCCTGGGACAGAACTATGGCTACACCTTC. This translates into CSARGLGQNYGYTF.

The chain joins TRBV19 to TRBJ2-7; the D gene is possibly TRBD1 (6 bases). Germline CDR1 and CDR2: LNHDA and SQIVND (reference sequence). This CDR3 has 12 residues. With 5 bases removed from V and 4 bases from J, the gap between germline ends came to 9 bases. The CDR3 here is CASSGRGYEQYF. CDR3 coding DNA: TGTGCCAGTAGTGGCAGGGGTTACGAGCAGTACTTC.

The J gene is TRBJ2-1, the V gene TRBV2; D is perhaps TRBD2 (5 bases). Germline CDR1 is SNHLY and CDR2 is FYNNEI. The V and J ends lost 0 bases and 8 bases respectively, with 14 bases between them. This CDR3 contains 15 residues. The CDR3 bases are TGTGCCAGCAGTGAAGCTCGGACTGGAATGGATGAGCAGTTCTTC. Protein product: CASSEARTGMDEQFF.

This clonotype was seen ten or more times. The chain recombines TRBV2 with TRBJ2-3; 10 nucleotides agree with TRBD1. The V segment lost 4 bases and the J segment 2 bases; nucleotides outside the gene matches: 9. CDR1 is SNHLY and CDR2 is FYNNEI in the germline V gene. This CDR3 has 17 amino acids. As DNA, the CDR3 is TGTGCCAGCAGTGGACAGGGGGCAGGAGCGGACACAGATACGCAGTATTTT. Translation gives CASSGQGAGADTDTQYF.

The chain links TRBV2 to TRBJ2-3; 7 bases match TRBD1. Germline CDR1 SNHLY, CDR2 FYNNEI. Trimming took 3 bases from V and 4 from J; bases not matched to a gene: 19. The CDR3 covers 19 residues. CDR3 DNA: TGTGCCAGCAGTGAGGTCGCTAGAGAAATATTAGGGGGCCCAGATACGCAGTATTTT. Protein product: CASSEVAREILGGPDTQYF.

At least ten counts were recorded for this clonotype. The chain combines TRBV5-1 with TRBJ2-3; 10 nucleotides agree with TRBD2. Trimming took 4 bases from V and 1 from J; bases not matched to a gene: 6. This CDR3 is built from 16 residues. CDR1 SGHRS and CDR2 YFSETQ come from the germline V gene. The CDR3 reads CASSQSGRGGTDTQYF. The CDR3 DNA reads TGCGCCAGCAGCCAGAGCGGGAGGGGGGGCACAGATACGCAGTATTTT.

J is TRBJ2-7 and V is TRBV14; D gene uncertain. Germline values: CDR1 SGHDN, CDR2 FVKESK. V lost 8 bases and J 3 bases, leaving 8 bases between the germline ends. The CDR3 extends over 11 amino acids. CDR3 bases: TGTGCCAGCGGCTTGGTCTACGAGCAGTACTTC. Translation gives CASGLVYEQYF.

The V gene is TRBV4-1, the J gene TRBJ2-1; 7 bases map to TRBD2. This CDR3 has 16 residues. V lost 4 bases, J lost 7 bases, and 13 bases stayed unmatched. Germline values: CDR1 MGHRA, CDR2 YSYEKL. The CDR3 sequence: CASSLGGRGIGNEQFF. CDR3 nucleotides: TGCGCCAGCAGCCTCGGCGGGAGAGGGATAGGGAATGAGCAGTTCTTC.

The genes are TRBV28 and TRBJ1-1, with TRBD1 identical over 7 bases. Germline assignment: CDR1 MDHEN and CDR2 SYDVKM. V dropped 5 bases and J dropped 6; count of bases not matched to a gene: 0. The CDR3 length is 11 residues. The CDR3 bases are TGTGCCAGCAGTACAGGGGCTGAAGCTTTCTTT. The encoded protein is CASSTGAEAFF.

In this sample, this clonotype turned up a few times. This chain links TRBV9 with TRBJ1-2; no definite D call. The CDR3 consists of 12 residues. Germline lookup yields CDR1 SGDLS and CDR2 YYNGEE. Trimming took off 2 bases at V and 4 bases at J, with 6 bases between the two ends. The DNA of the CDR3 is TGTGCCAGCAGCGTCGGTCGCTATGGCTACACCTTC. It specifies CASSVGRYGYTF.